This T cell receptor beta chain emerged from a study of blood T cell repertoires in COVID-19. Study information: From T cells, B-cell-depleted T cells, or PBMCs came the material, which was cDNA or gDNA.

Germline CDR1 SGHVS, CDR2 FNYEAQ. With V trimmed by 5 bases and J by 1 base, 5 bases remained unmatched. The CDR3 consists of 15 residues. Per the original methods: Counts of nucleated cells, estimated from reference gene primer amplification, were obtained. TCRdb's table, derived via immunoSEQ multiplex PCR, lists solely in-frame clones and lacks some. D and trimming come from the DNA, and the V and J calls and clone size come from that table. The profile shows 68,000 or so clones, about nine tenths of them singletons. The gene calls are TRBV7-6 and TRBJ2-7, with 10 bases that match TRBD1. The sample consisted of peripheral blood. The receptor was isolated from a man aged 25-40 years with acute or convalescent COVID-19. In DNA form, the CDR3 reads TGTGCCAGCAGCGAGACAGGGGGCATATCCTACGAGCAGTACTTC. Translated, it gives CASSETGGISYEQYF.